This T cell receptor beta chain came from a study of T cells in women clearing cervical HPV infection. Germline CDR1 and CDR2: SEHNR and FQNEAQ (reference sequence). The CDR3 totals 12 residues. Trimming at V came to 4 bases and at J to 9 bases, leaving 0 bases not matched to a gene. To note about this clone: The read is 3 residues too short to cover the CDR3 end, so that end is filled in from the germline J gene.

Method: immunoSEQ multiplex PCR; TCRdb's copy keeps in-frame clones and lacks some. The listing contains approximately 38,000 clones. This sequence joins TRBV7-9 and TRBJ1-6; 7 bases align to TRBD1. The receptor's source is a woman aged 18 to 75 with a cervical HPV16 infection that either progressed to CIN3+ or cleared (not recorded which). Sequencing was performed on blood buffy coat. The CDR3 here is CASSWDSSPLHF. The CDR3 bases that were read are TGTGCCAGCAGCTGGGACAGTTCACCC.